Listed here is a single T cell receptor beta chain. TCRdb's table, derived via immunoSEQ multiplex PCR, lists solely in-frame clones and lacks some. The profile covers tens of thousands of clones, with roughly 80% appearing a single time and about 3.4% taken by the ten largest. These data belong to a study of early stage breast cancer tumors. The junction had 9 bases not matched to a gene; V was cut back by 8 bases and J by 6 bases. This CDR3 spans 14 amino acids. Germline V CDR1 and CDR2: SGHVS, FNYEAQ. V is TRBV7-6 and J is TRBJ1-2, with TRBD1 matching 10 bases. The sequence came from a person aged 25-39 years with breast cancer. The sequenced sample consisted of blood. In DNA, the CDR3 is TGTGCCAGCCGACCGGGACAGGGGAACGATGGCTACACCTTC. Its translation is CASRPGQGNDGYTF.